This T cell receptor (beta chain) was recovered during a study of spatial heterogeneity in lung cancer. The CDR3 runs to 11 residues. CDR1 is MGHDK and CDR2 is SYGVNS in the germline V gene. V dropped 8 bases and J dropped 5 bases, with 9 bases sitting between them. Time point given: sample taken at primary tumor resection. Unsorted tumor, nontumor lung tissue or cryopreserved PBMC supplied the whole RNA. Untreated early-stage non-small cell lung cancer patients, around 72 in total, were the donors. From the 5' RACE reads, TCRdb called clonotypes with MiXCR, one entry per CDR3 protein. The sample has about 86,000 distinct CDR3 sequences; around 13% are singletons.

The sample here was PBMCs, taken at surgery. The chain employs TRBV25-1 and TRBJ2-5; no clear D gene. This TCR derives from a male donor with early-stage non-small cell lung cancer. The CDR3 nucleotides read TGTGCCAGCGCCCGGGCGGAGACCCAGTACTTC. Translating it yields CASARAETQYF.